This passage covers 18 T cell receptor beta chains from one sample sequenced in a study of blood T cell repertoires in COVID-19. Assay: immunoSEQ multiplex PCR; the TCRdb copy retains only in-frame clones and omits some. The table includes roughly 280,000 clones, approximately 86% detected once. What was sequenced was peripheral blood. The receptors here all came from a man aged 35 to 55 with active or convalescent COVID-19.

The chain carries TRBV5-1 and TRBJ2-2; 9 bases are shared with TRBD2. The CDR3 totals 14 residues. The germline V gene encodes CDR1 SGHRS and CDR2 YFSETQ. V shed 6 bases, J shed 6 bases, and the junction held 6 bases outside the gene matches. DNA of the CDR3: TGCGCCAGCAATATGGCGGGAGGGCCCGGGGAGCTGTTTTTT. It translates to CASNMAGGPGELFF. The whole variable domain, filled in from reference TRBV5-1 and TRBJ2-2, reads KAGVTQTPRYLIKTRGQQVTLSCSPISGHRSVSWYQQTPGQGLQFLFEYFSETQRNKGNFPGRFSGRQFSNSRSEMNVSTLELGDSALYLCASNMAGGPGELFFGEGSRLTVL.

This clone showed up just a few times. The chain is built from TRBV5-5 and TRBJ1-6; a possible D gene is TRBD1 (5 bases). The CDR3 consists of 14 residues. V lost 2 bases to trimming and J lost 6 bases, with 9 bases between them. CDR1 is SGHKS and CDR2 is YYEKEE in the germline V gene (reference sequence). In DNA, the CDR3 is TGTGCCAGCAGCTTTGGGCAGGGTAATTCACCCCTCCACTTT. It is translated as CASSFGQGNSPLHF.

The chain combines TRBV7-9 with TRBJ1-4; D is unclear. The V gene's germline CDR1 is SEHNR and CDR2 FQNEAQ (reference sequence). Trimming removed 4 bases at V and 6 bases at J, with 24 bases between. The CDR3 spans 18 residues. The DNA of the CDR3 is TGTGCCAGCAGCTCTTGGACTAGCGGGAGTGTACTTTATGAAAAACTGTTTTTT. Translation: CASSSWTSGSVLYEKLFF.

The chain is built from TRBV28 and TRBJ1-6, with D perhaps matching TRBD1 (6 bases). Germline CDR1 is MDHEN and CDR2 is SYDVKM. V was trimmed by 8 bases and J by 3 bases, leaving 14 bases between them. CDR3 size: 15 residues. Here the CDR3 DNA reads TGTGCCAGCCTCAGGGGCGACCTCTATAATTCACCCCTCCACTTT. Residues: CASLRGDLYNSPLHF.

The rearrangement links TRBV9 to TRBJ2-3; TRBD2 agrees at 10 bases. The V gene end was trimmed by 2 bases and the J gene end by 4 bases; junction bases not matched to a gene: 7. The germline V gene has CDR1 SGDLS and CDR2 YYNGEE. The CDR3 runs to 16 residues. The CDR3 loop reads CASSVGLAGGSDTQYF. CDR3 sequence (DNA): TGTGCCAGCAGCGTCGGGTTAGCGGGGGGATCAGATACGCAGTATTTT.

The genes are TRBV29-1 and TRBJ1-1; 9 positions match TRBD1. Trimming at V came to 6 bases and at J to 0 bases, leaving 5 bases not matched to a gene. The CDR3 length is 14 residues. Germline-derived CDR1 and CDR2 are SQVTM and ANQGSEA. The CDR3 protein is CSVGRTGVNTEAFF. Written as DNA, the CDR3 is TGCAGCGTGGGAAGGACAGGGGTGAACACTGAAGCTTTCTTT.

V gene TRBV24-1 combines with J gene TRBJ1-2; perhaps TRBD1 as D (6 bases). The CDR3 extends over 14 amino acids. V lost 4 bases and J lost 4, with 12 bases in between. Per germline, CDR1 KGHDR and CDR2 SFDVKD. This CDR3 is CATSESRGGYGYTF. In DNA, the CDR3 is TGTGCCACCAGTGAATCAAGGGGGGGCTATGGCTACACCTTC.

The genes are TRBV24-1 and TRBJ2-3; a possible D gene is TRBD2 (6 bases). The germline V gene has CDR1 KGHDR and CDR2 SFDVKD. The CDR3 is 17 residues long. Deletions cut 5 bases from V and 2 bases from J, with 19 bases between. CDR3 bases: TGTGCCACCAGTGGGGAGGTGGCGGACTATATCACAGATACGCAGTATTTT. Its protein product is CATSGEVADYITDTQYF.

The rearrangement joins TRBV21-1 to TRBJ1-3. TRBV21-1 is a documented pseudogene. This CDR3 is 14 amino acids long. CDR3 in amino acids: CASSKEDSGCTIYF. In DNA form, the CDR3 reads TGTGCCAGCAGCAAAGAGGATTCGGGGTGCACCATATATTTT.

The chain couples TRBV5-1 to TRBJ2-5, with D tentatively TRBD2 (6 bases). The V end was cut by 4 bases, the J end by 0 bases, with 16 bases between. CDR1 is SGHRS, CDR2 YFSETQ, per germline. This CDR3 region has 16 residues. The CDR3 here is CASSPPVAVDQETQYF. In nucleotides, the CDR3 is TGCGCCAGCAGCCCGCCCGTAGCGGTGGACCAAGAGACCCAGTACTTC.

The chain joins TRBV7-3 to TRBJ2-1; 8 bases are a match to TRBD2. The V gene end was trimmed by 2 bases and the J gene end by 3 bases; junction bases not matched to a gene: 6. The CDR3 covers 16 residues. Germline values: CDR1 SGHTA, CDR2 FQGTGA. DNA for the CDR3: TGTGCCAGCAGCTTAGGAGGACTAGCTGACTACAATGAGCAGTTCTTC. It is translated as CASSLGGLADYNEQFF.

The chain carries TRBV7-3 and TRBJ2-3; tentative D call: TRBD2 (7 bases). The length of the CDR3 is 15 residues. Germline CDR1 SGHTA, CDR2 FQGTGA. Trimming shortened V by 0 bases and J by 1 base, and 8 bases separated the two germline ends. The CDR3 nucleotides read TGTGCCAGCAGCTTAACGGGGGGGCGCACAGATACGCAGTATTTT. This translates into CASSLTGGRTDTQYF. The variable domain in full, completed from reference TRBV7-3 and TRBJ2-3, reads GAGVSQTPSNKVTEKGKYVELRCDPISGHTALYWYRQSLGQGPEFLIYFQGTGAADDSGLPNDRFFAVRPEGSVSTLKIQRTERGDSAVYLCASSLTGGRTDTQYFGPGTRLTVL.

This rearrangement joins TRBV27 to TRBJ2-3; no firm D call. There are 16 residues in the CDR3. The V and J ends lost 0 bases and 0 bases respectively, with 10 bases between them. Germline V gives CDR1 MNHEY, CDR2 SMNVEV (reference sequence). DNA of the CDR3: TGTGCCAGCAGTTTATCTCCAGGCCATAGCACAGATACGCAGTATTTT. It specifies CASSLSPGHSTDTQYF.

This chain uses TRBV5-1 with TRBJ2-7, with 8 bases lining up with TRBD1. The germline CDR1 and CDR2 sequences are SGHRS and YFSETQ. This CDR3 comprises 14 residues. V lost 1 base to trimming and J lost 5 bases; unmatched junction nucleotides: 5. The CDR3 loop reads CASSLWQGADEQYF. Here the CDR3 DNA reads TGCGCCAGCAGCTTGTGGCAGGGGGCCGACGAGCAGTACTTC.

Written as DNA, the CDR3 is TGTGCCAGCAGCCAAGAAACTTACAATGAGCAGTTCTTC. Its protein product is CASSQETYNEQFF. The chain uses TRBV3-1 (or the pseudogene TRBV3-2) and TRBJ2-1, with D uncertain. Trimming pared 0 bases from V and 4 bases from J, leaving 4 bases between. This CDR3 region has 13 residues. CDR1 is LGHDT and CDR2 is YNNKEL in the germline V gene (reference sequence).

Remarks on this clone: Mismatch with germline at one junction end may stem from a read error. This chain connects TRBV30 to TRBJ2-7; D unresolved. The CDR3 has 13 amino acids. Germline CDR1 GTSNPN, CDR2 SVGIG (reference sequence). CDR3 protein: CAWGVAASYEQYF. The CDR3 DNA reads as TGTGCCTGGGGTGTAGCTGCCTCCTACGAGCAGTACTTC.

V usage is TRBV7-3 and J usage is TRBJ2-1; 10 bases are a match to TRBD2. This CDR3 has 15 amino acids. Germline CDR1 SGHTA, CDR2 FQGTGA. The junction had 8 bases not matched to a gene; V was cut back by 5 bases and J by 7 bases. DNA of the CDR3: TGTGCCAGCAGCCCAAGAGCGGGGGGGTTAAATGAGCAGTTCTTC. This codes for CASSPRAGGLNEQFF. Using reference TRBV7-3 and TRBJ2-1 for the parts outside the CDR3, the full variable domain is GAGVSQTPSNKVTEKGKYVELRCDPISGHTALYWYRQSLGQGPEFLIYFQGTGAADDSGLPNDRFFAVRPEGSVSTLKIQRTERGDSAVYLCASSPRAGGLNEQFFGPGTRLTVL.

The chain employs TRBV7-3 and TRBJ1-1, with a tentative D call TRBD1 (5 bases). This CDR3 comprises 16 residues. V lost 5 bases to trimming and J lost 1 base, with 17 bases between them. Germline V gene data show CDR1 as SGHTA and CDR2 as FQGTGA. CDR3 amino acids: CASSQGVDPWNTEAFF. CDR3 DNA: TGTGCCAGCAGCCAGGGTGTGGACCCATGGAACACTGAAGCTTTCTTT. Filled out from reference TRBV7-3 and TRBJ1-1, the complete variable domain reads GAGVSQTPSNKVTEKGKYVELRCDPISGHTALYWYRQSLGQGPEFLIYFQGTGAADDSGLPNDRFFAVRPEGSVSTLKIQRTERGDSAVYLCASSQGVDPWNTEAFFGQGTRLTVV.